Listed below are T cell receptor beta chains from one sample, sequenced in a study of T cell responses to AZD1222 COVID-19 vaccine. TCRdb's copy holds only in-frame clones and misses some; the assay was immunoSEQ multiplex PCR. The table shows roughly 120,000 clones, with roughly 90% occurring only once. This sample comprised peripheral blood, obtained on day 0 of AZD1222 vaccination. The receptors shown here come from an adult in good health. CDR3s include the opening cysteine and the closing phenylalanine or tryptophan. A D gene is named only where the DNA matches it firmly. The size field is filled for only some rows; it gives once, few, many or a size class.

cdr3_nt,cdr3_aa,j_call,v_call,d_call,clone_size
TGTGCCAGCAGCCTGGAGGGGGTAGCGATGACTGAAGCTTTCTTT,CASSLEGVAMTEAFF,TRBJ1-1,TRBV5-5,-,-
TGTGCCAGTAGTATTTTAGGCGGGGGGTTCATGAACACTGAAGCTTTCTTT,CASSILGGGFMNTEAFF,TRBJ1-1,TRBV19,-,-
TGTGCCAGCAGCTTGGTAGGGACTAGCGACCTCAGTGAGCAGTTCTTC,CASSLVGTSDLSEQFF,TRBJ2-1,TRBV5-6,TRBD2,-
TGCGCCAGCAGCTTCACTAGGGGGGGCCAAGAGACCCAGTACTTC,CASSFTRGGQETQYF,TRBJ2-5,TRBV5-1,-,-
TGTGCCAGCAGCCCTAGCTCTGGAAACACCATATATTTT,CASSPSSGNTIYF,TRBJ1-3,TRBV7-6,-,-
TGTGCCAGCAGCTTATTTGGGACCGGGGTGCTCTACGAGCAGTACTTC,CASSLFGTGVLYEQYF,TRBJ2-7,TRBV13,-,-
TGTGCCAGCAGTTTAGGCGAGCAGTTCTTC,CASSLGEQFF,TRBJ2-1,TRBV12-3/TRBV12-4,-,few
TGTGCCAGCAGCTACACTCCTTCACCCCTCCACTTT,CASSYTPSPLHF,TRBJ1-6,TRBV2,-,-
TGTGCCTGGAGTACGACAAATGAGCAGTTCTTC,CAWSTTNEQFF,TRBJ2-1,TRBV30,-,-
TGTGCCAGCAGCACTGGACAGGCGAACGAGCAGTACTTC,CASSTGQANEQYF,TRBJ2-7,TRBV7-8,TRBD1,-
TGTGCCTGGACGGGCGGAGGGTTGGGTCAGCCCCAGCATTTT,CAWTGGGLGQPQHF,TRBJ1-5,TRBV30,-,once
TGTGCCAGCAGTCTCAAGGCTAGCGGGCCCTCGTTTTTCAGCACAGATACGCAGTATTTT,CASSLKASGPSFFSTDTQYF,TRBJ2-3,TRBV27,TRBD2,-
TGTGCCAGCAGTCCGCAGGGGGCGCATAGGGATGAGCAGTTCTTC,CASSPQGAHRDEQFF,TRBJ2-1,TRBV27,TRBD1,-
TGTGCCAGCAGTGTTCGGACTAGCGGGAGGAATGAGCAGTTCTTC,CASSVRTSGRNEQFF,TRBJ2-1,TRBV25-1,TRBD2,-
TGTGCCAGCAGTTACACGAGGAACACTGAAGCTTTCTTT,CASSYTRNTEAFF,TRBJ1-1,TRBV6-6,-,once
TGTGCCAGCTCACCACCGACGGGCAGGCAGAACACTGAAGCTTTCTTT,CASSPPTGRQNTEAFF,TRBJ1-1,TRBV18,-,-
TGTGCCCTTCTCGTAGGGAGGCCCAATTACAATGAGCAGTTCTTC,CALLVGRPNYNEQFF,TRBJ2-1,TRBV7-9,-,once
TGCGCCAGCAGCAGAGGCAGGGACAGGACTGAAGCTTTCTTT,CASSRGRDRTEAFF,TRBJ1-1,TRBV5-1,TRBD1,-
TGTGCCAGCAGCTTCGGACAGGGCGAAAGCACCATATATTTT,CASSFGQGESTIYF,TRBJ1-3,TRBV9,TRBD1,-
TGTGCCAGCAGCTTGGAATCCGCTAGCACAGATACGCAGTATTTT,CASSLESASTDTQYF,TRBJ2-3,TRBV5-5,-,-
TGTGCCACCATAATACTAGCGGGAGGCTACAATGAGCAGTTCTTC,CATIILAGGYNEQFF,TRBJ2-1,TRBV7-8,TRBD2,-
TGTGCCAGCACTTTGGGGGCTACCGGGGGGACAGATACGCAGTATTTT,CASTLGATGGTDTQYF,TRBJ2-3,TRBV5-4,-,-
TGCGCCAGCAGCCAAGATAGAACTAGCGGGACGAACACCGGGGAGCTGTTTTTT,CASSQDRTSGTNTGELFF,TRBJ2-2,TRBV4-1,TRBD2,-
TGTGCCAGCAGACTCTCTCCCGGGACGCCGGGCTACACCTTC,CASRLSPGTPGYTF,TRBJ1-2,TRBV2,-,-
TGTGCCAGCAGCCGAGTGACTCAGGGTTCTGGGGCCAACGTCCTGACTTTC,CASSRVTQGSGANVLTF,TRBJ2-6,TRBV7-8,-,-
TGTGCCAGCAGCCCAATATCGGGTGGGCATGGCTACACCTTC,CASSPISGGHGYTF,TRBJ1-2,TRBV3-1/TRBV3-2,-,-
TGTGCCAGCAGCTTGTCGGTCGGGATTGGTAATGAGCAGTTCTTC,CASSLSVGIGNEQFF,TRBJ2-1,TRBV5-6,-,once
TGTGCCAGCAGCTCCCAGGGCTGGGAGGCTTTCTTT,CASSSQGWEAFF,TRBJ1-1,TRBV3-1/TRBV3-2,-,-
TGCGCCAGCAGCTTGGCCCAACTTCAAGAGACCCAGTACTTC,CASSLAQLQETQYF,TRBJ2-5,TRBV5-1,-,once
TGCGCCAGCTGCCTACGGACAGGGGGTAATTACGAGCAGTACTTC,CASCLRTGGNYEQYF,TRBJ2-7,TRBV5-1,TRBD1,-
TGCGCCAGCAGCAGGGAGGTGACTTCGAGCACAGATACGCAGTATTTT,CASSREVTSSTDTQYF,TRBJ2-3,TRBV5-1,-,-
TGTGCCAGCAGGCAGGGGGCGACTAATGAAAAACTGTTTTTT,CASRQGATNEKLFF,TRBJ1-4,TRBV2,TRBD1,-